This TCR beta chain was captured by sequencing in a study of blood T cell repertoires in COVID-19. Study summary: Material from acute and convalescent COVID-19 was sourced from the United States, Italy and Spain. In each case, the material was cDNA or gDNA derived from T cells, B-cell-depleted T cells, or PBMCs.

As handled by the study authors: How many nucleated cells were present was estimated from reference gene primer amplification. The table came from immunoSEQ multiplex PCR; TCRdb's copy has only in-frame clones and leaves some out. The V and J calls and the clone size are those of that table, but D and trimming were determined from the DNA. The data show more than 75,000 clones, 88% seen once. After removal of 8 bases from V and 7 bases from J, the junction contained 5 bases not matched to a gene. Germline V CDR1 and CDR2: ENHRY, SYGVKD. The CDR3 is 13 residues long. This chain joins TRBV10-3 and TRBJ1-2; 12 bases map to TRBD1. Input material: peripheral blood. This clonotype originated in a woman of 80 years or more with active COVID-19. CDR3 sequence (DNA): TGTGCCATCCACGGGACAGGGGGCCTTGGCTACACCTTC. Its translation: CAIHGTGGLGYTF.